The 20 T cell receptor beta chains presented below share a single source sample, sequenced in a study of cytomegalovirus exposure and HLA in healthy donors. Primers included in the PCR were 60 Vbeta and 13 Jbeta primers. Libraries were prepared by immunoSEQ multiplex PCR; TCRdb keeps only in-frame clonotypes and omits some of them. The sample shows 150,000 to 200,000 clones, roughly 80% of them seen only once. Source material: PBMCs. Source of these receptors: a man younger than 35 in good health and CMV-seronegative.

The rearrangement joins TRBV2 to TRBJ1-2, with 7 bases lining up with TRBD1. After removal of 10 bases from V and 5 bases from J, the junction contained 22 bases not matched to a gene. Germline V gene sequence: CDR1 SNHLY, CDR2 FYNNEI. CDR3 length: 17 residues. DNA of the CDR3: TGTGCCATTCACAATTCGGGACAGACCTCATTAGGGTATGGCTACACCTTC. Translated, it gives CAIHNSGQTSLGYGYTF.

The chain combines TRBV6-1 with TRBJ2-7; TRBD1 might be the D (6 bases). The V gene lost 4 bases and the J gene lost 3 bases, with 10 bases spanning the gap. Germline V lookup: CDR1 MNHNS, CDR2 SASEGT. The CDR3 is made up of 13 amino acids. In DNA form, the CDR3 reads TGTGCCAGCAGTGGCCGGACAGTCTACGAGCAGTACTTC. This codes for CASSGRTVYEQYF.

The rearrangement uses TRBV25-1 and TRBJ2-1; D possibly corresponds to TRBD1 (5 bases). With 1 base removed from V and 8 bases from J, the gap between germline ends came to 12 bases. Germline loops: CDR1 MGHDK, CDR2 SYGVNS. This CDR3 has 14 amino acids. DNA for the CDR3: TGTGCCAGCAGTGAATCTCAGGGTGGGGATGAGCAGTTCTTC. Its translation is CASSESQGGDEQFF.

This clone was seen only once. The chain employs TRBV28 and TRBJ2-1, with 13 bases lining up with TRBD2. Trimming removed 9 bases from V and 9 bases from J; junction bases left unmatched: 11. Per germline, CDR1 MDHEN and CDR2 SYDVKM. The CDR3 covers 15 residues. The CDR3 loop is CASERRLAGGGEQFF. Here the CDR3 DNA reads TGTGCCAGTGAGCGCCGACTAGCGGGGGGCGGTGAGCAGTTCTTC.

This clone was counted a few times. This chain links TRBV6-1 with TRBJ1-3; weak D call: TRBD1 (6 bases). CDR1 MNHNS and CDR2 SASEGT come from the germline V gene. V was clipped by 3 bases and J by 4 bases, with 13 bases between them. CDR3 length: 15 residues. CDR3 loop: CASSETQGWGNTIYF. The CDR3 nucleotides read TGTGCCAGCAGTGAGACCCAGGGGTGGGGAAACACCATATATTTT.

The chain carries TRBV6-5 and TRBJ2-5; maybe TRBD1 (6 bases). The J call may be faulty, since TRBJ2-7 better matches the DNA end. Germline V gene sequence: CDR1 MNHEY, CDR2 SVGAGI. This CDR3 is built from 14 residues. As DNA, the CDR3 is TGTGCCAGCAGTTACGGGTTCAGGGGTTACGAGCAGTACTTC. As protein: CASSYGFRGYEQYF.

The chain is built from TRBV10-3 and TRBJ1-1, with 8 positions matching TRBD1. The V and J ends lost 0 bases and 1 base, in that order; junction bases with no gene match: 7. The CDR3 runs 17 residues. Germline values: CDR1 ENHRY, CDR2 SYGVKD. CDR3 sequence (DNA): TGTGCCATCAGTGAGTCTCCACAGGGGGGATCGAACACTGAAGCTTTCTTT. This gives the protein CAISESPQGGSNTEAFF.

The chain uses TRBV16 and TRBJ1-5; TRBD1 is a possible D gene (6 bases). The CDR3 is made up of 14 amino acids. Per germline, CDR1 KGHSY and CDR2 FQNENV. V was shortened by 3 bases and J by 4 bases, with 10 bases between the two germline ends. In DNA, the CDR3 is TGTGCCAGCAGCCAGTGGCAGGGGAATCAGCCCCAGCATTTT. It translates to CASSQWQGNQPQHF.

The chain links TRBV27 to TRBJ1-6; the D is unclear. This CDR3 has 15 amino acids. The V end lost 3 bases, the J end lost 0 bases, and 6 bases lay between the germline ends. CDR1 MNHEY and CDR2 SMNVEV come from the germline V gene (reference sequence). CDR3 coding DNA: TGTGCCAGCAGTTTGGTGAGCTCCTATAATTCACCCCTCCACTTT. Translation gives CASSLVSSYNSPLHF.

The V and J genes are TRBV19 and TRBJ1-5; the D gene is possibly TRBD1 (5 bases). The V end lost 6 bases, the J end lost 4 bases, and 13 bases lay between the germline ends. This CDR3 has 14 residues. The V gene's germline CDR1 is LNHDA and CDR2 SQIVND (reference sequence). The CDR3 DNA sequence: TGTGCCAGTAGATATCAGGGAACAAATCAGCCCCAGCATTTT. Translated, it gives CASRYQGTNQPQHF.

The chain carries TRBV4-1 and TRBJ2-3; the D gene is possibly TRBD1 (6 bases). The CDR3 has 18 amino acids. CDR1 is MGHRA and CDR2 is YSYEKL in the germline V gene. V was pared by 0 bases and J by 0 bases, with 16 bases between. This CDR3 is CASSQESRDITSTDTQYF. The DNA of the CDR3 is TGCGCCAGCAGCCAAGAATCAAGGGACATCACTAGCACAGATACGCAGTATTTT.

This rearrangement joins TRBV4-3 to TRBJ2-7, with D maybe TRBD2 (5 bases). CDR1 is LGHNA and CDR2 is YSLEER in the germline V gene. V lost 1 base to trimming and J lost 0 bases, with 10 bases between them. The CDR3 length is 15 residues. The CDR3 reads CASSQASGTSYEQYF. Here the CDR3 DNA reads TGCGCCAGCAGCCAAGCCAGCGGCACCTCCTACGAGCAGTACTTC.

The rearrangement uses TRBV2 and TRBJ2-5; a possible D gene is TRBD2 (5 bases). The CDR3 spans 15 residues. Germline CDR1 is SNHLY and CDR2 is FYNNEI. Trimming took off 2 bases at V and 4 bases at J, with 14 bases between the two ends. CDR3 amino acids: CASSESGGRGETQYF. Here the CDR3 DNA reads TGTGCCAGCAGTGAATCTGGAGGTCGGGGAGAGACCCAGTACTTC.

This sequence joins TRBV7-9 and TRBJ2-1; TRBD2 agrees at 8 bases. Germline lookup yields CDR1 SEHNR and CDR2 FQNEAQ (reference sequence). CDR3 length: 14 residues. Trimming at V came to 5 bases and at J to 8 bases, leaving 8 bases not matched to a gene. The CDR3 here is CASSSAGGPHEQFF. The CDR3 nucleotides are TGTGCCAGCAGCAGTGCGGGGGGCCCACATGAGCAGTTCTTC.

This rearrangement joins TRBV5-4 to TRBJ2-1, with 7 bases identical to TRBD2. The CDR3 spans 15 residues. V shed 3 bases and J 2 bases; nucleotides not matched to a gene: 5. Germline values: CDR1 SGHNT, CDR2 YYREEE (reference sequence). The CDR3 DNA sequence: TGTGCCAGCAGCTCCGGCGGGGGTACCTACAATGAGCAGTTCTTC. Amino acid sequence: CASSSGGGTYNEQFF.

This clone was counted once. The chain couples TRBV25-1 to TRBJ2-1; 9 nucleotides agree with TRBD1. The germline V gene encodes CDR1 MGHDK and CDR2 SYGVNS. V dropped 4 bases and J dropped 5; count of bases not matched to a gene: 6. The CDR3 totals 15 residues. The CDR3 bases are TGTGCCAGCAGTGCCCGGGACAGGGATGACAATGAGCAGTTCTTC. Its protein is CASSARDRDDNEQFF.

The chain links TRBV2 to TRBJ2-7, with TRBD1 identical over 7 bases. Per germline, CDR1 SNHLY and CDR2 FYNNEI. This CDR3 region has 13 residues. Unmatched junction bases numbered 9, after V lost 10 bases and J lost 3 bases. The CDR3 loop is CATSGQNNYEQYF. The CDR3 DNA follows: TGTGCCACTTCGGGACAGAATAACTACGAGCAGTACTTC.

V gene TRBV19 combines with J gene TRBJ1-5; D is possibly TRBD1 (6 bases). V lost 0 bases and J lost 1, with 10 bases in between. CDR3 length: 16 amino acids. Per germline, CDR1 LNHDA and CDR2 SQIVND (reference sequence). CDR3 loop: CASSIEQGRSNQPQHF. CDR3 sequence (DNA): TGTGCCAGTAGTATAGAACAGGGTAGAAGCAATCAGCCCCAGCATTTT.

This chain links TRBV27 with TRBJ1-2; D possibly corresponds to TRBD1 (6 bases). Germline CDR1 is MNHEY and CDR2 is SMNVEV (reference sequence). Trimming pared 2 bases from V and 6 bases from J, leaving 13 bases between. The length of the CDR3 is 14 residues. CDR3 protein: CASSLLGEGDGYTF. CDR3 nucleotides: TGTGCCAGCAGTTTACTTGGGGAGGGGGATGGCTACACCTTC.

This rearrangement joins TRBV4-2 to TRBJ1-6; 9 nucleotides agree with TRBD1. Trimming took 3 bases from V and 6 from J; bases not matched to a gene: 6. The length of the CDR3 is 16 residues. Germline-derived CDR1 and CDR2 are LGHNA and YNFKEQ. This CDR3 reads CASSQNPGQGNSPLHF. CDR3 bases: TGTGCCAGCAGCCAGAATCCGGGACAGGGTAATTCACCCCTCCACTTT.